The 22 T cell receptor beta chains given below trace back to one sample, sequenced in a study of response to subunit inactivated influenza vaccine. From the RT-PCR reads, TCRdb called clonotypes with MiXCR, one entry per CDR3 protein. The data contain 650,000 or so distinct CDR3 sequences, around 13% of them singletons. Sequenced here: PBMCs from blood, sampled less than 15 days before vaccination. The receptors come from a man aged 50 to 59 who received an inactivated influenza vaccine.

The chain uses TRBV5-1 and TRBJ2-3; a weak D match, TRBD2 (6 bases). Germline loops: CDR1 SGHRS, CDR2 YFSETQ. The CDR3 has 17 amino acids. Trimming shortened V by 4 bases and J by 1 base, and 19 bases separated the two germline ends. The CDR3 is CASSPDPGGRGTDTQYF. Written as DNA, the CDR3 is TGCGCCAGCAGCCCTGATCCCGGGGGAAGAGGCACAGATACGCAGTATTTT.

The chain uses TRBV6-2 or TRBV6-3 and TRBJ2-7; 11 positions agree with TRBD2. Germline CDR1 reads MNHEY; CDR2 reads SVGEGT. V shed 2 bases and J 4 bases; nucleotides not matched to a gene: 7. CDR3 size: 16 residues. The CDR3 region has the DNA TGTGCCAGCAGTTACAACCCTAGCGGGGGGCTGTACGAGCAGTACTTC. Amino acid sequence: CASSYNPSGGLYEQYF.

V is TRBV10-3 and J is TRBJ2-2; 12 bases are shared with TRBD2. The germline V gene has CDR1 ENHRY and CDR2 SYGVKD. The J segment lost 2 bases and the V segment lost 6 bases, leaving 4 bases of the junction unmatched. CDR3 length: 16 amino acids. CDR3 residues: CAIRGTSGPNTGELFF. CDR3 in DNA: TGTGCCATCAGGGGGACTAGCGGGCCCAACACCGGGGAGCTGTTTTTT.

This clonotype showed up just a few times. The rearrangement uses TRBV4-2 and TRBJ1-1; unclear D gene. This CDR3 comprises 16 residues. Germline V gene data show CDR1 as LGHNA and CDR2 as YNFKEQ. V was cut by 0 bases and J by 0 bases, with 11 bases left in between. The CDR3 protein is CASSQERFRMNTEAFF. The DNA of the CDR3 is TGTGCCAGCAGCCAAGAGCGGTTTCGAATGAACACTGAAGCTTTCTTT.

Ten or more counts support this clonotype. The chain couples TRBV5-1 to TRBJ2-5, with 10 bases lining up with TRBD2. This CDR3 comprises 16 residues. The trim removed 0 bases at V and 2 bases at J, leaving 4 bases unmatched. CDR1 and CDR2 from the germline V gene are SGHRS and YFSETQ. CDR3 sequence: CASSLVLAGGQETQYF. For the CDR3, the DNA is TGCGCCAGCAGCTTGGTTTTAGCGGGGGGACAAGAGACCCAGTACTTC.

In its sample, this clonotype was seen a few times. The chain recombines TRBV20-1 with TRBJ1-3, with no clear D. Germline lookup yields CDR1 DFQATT and CDR2 SNEGSKA (reference sequence). This CDR3 has 17 residues. V was cut by 3 bases and J by 0 bases, with 18 bases left in between. The CDR3 coding sequence is TGCAGTGCTAGTCCCGCAGGAGGAGTGGCCTCTGGAAACACCATATATTTT. Its translation is CSASPAGGVASGNTIYF.

The genes are TRBV15 and TRBJ2-2; 8 bases agree with TRBD1. With 3 bases clipped from V and 4 bases from J, the junction kept 4 bases outside the gene matches. Germline CDR1 is LNHNV and CDR2 is YYDKDF (reference sequence). CDR3 length: 15 residues. CDR3 sequence reads: CATSRKTGGTGELFF. The CDR3 coding sequence is TGTGCCACCAGCAGGAAAACAGGGGGCACCGGGGAGCTGTTTTTT.

This clonotype was detected a few times. The rearrangement joins TRBV20-1 to TRBJ2-2; 7 nucleotides align to TRBD1. CDR1 and CDR2 (germline): DFQATT, SNEGSKA (reference sequence). This CDR3 spans 13 amino acids. The CDR3 here is CSAYITTGRELFF. The CDR3 nucleotides are TGCAGCGCATACATTACGACAGGGAGAGAGCTGTTTTTT.

The table lists this clonotype with a few counts. The V and J genes are TRBV20-1 and TRBJ2-2, with 8 bases matching TRBD2. The CDR3 loop spans 14 amino acids. CDR1 and CDR2 (germline): DFQATT, SNEGSKA (reference sequence). Germline trimming cut 1 base from V and 8 bases from J; bases unmatched to any gene: 6. CDR3 protein: CSARVAGGSGELFF. The CDR3 DNA reads TGCAGTGCTAGAGTCGCGGGAGGTTCGGGGGAGCTGTTTTTT.

The sample holds a few counts of this clonotype. This sequence joins TRBV2 and TRBJ1-5; tentative D call: TRBD1 (6 bases). This CDR3 is built from 15 residues. CDR1 is SNHLY, CDR2 FYNNEI, per germline. V lost 5 bases and J 4 bases, leaving 15 bases between the germline ends. CDR3 amino acids: CASSRDGGSNQPQHF. CDR3 nucleotide sequence: TGTGCCAGCAGTCGCGACGGGGGCTCGAATCAGCCCCAGCATTTT.

This chain connects TRBV7-6 to TRBJ1-4; D unresolved. Trimming cost V 5 bases and J 0 bases, with 10 bases left between them. There are 15 residues in the CDR3. Germline V CDR1 and CDR2: SGHVS, FNYEAQ. The CDR3 nucleotides read TGTGCCAGCAGCCCCATTACCGCAACTAATGAAAAACTGTTTTTT. It specifies CASSPITATNEKLFF.

The chain is built from TRBV10-3 and TRBJ2-1, with TRBD2 matching 8 bases. V shed 7 bases and J 8 bases; nucleotides not matched to a gene: 4. Germline-derived CDR1 and CDR2 are ENHRY and SYGVKD. The CDR3 has 12 residues. CDR3 protein: CAIKSGSYEQFF. CDR3 DNA: TGTGCCATCAAGAGCGGGAGTTATGAGCAGTTCTTC.

The rearrangement uses TRBV11-2 and TRBJ2-7; the match to TRBD2 covers 9 bases. V lost 0 bases, J lost 1 base, and 4 bases stayed unmatched. There are 16 residues in the CDR3. From germline, CDR1 is SGHAT and CDR2 FQNNGV. CDR3 residues: CASSLELAGNSYEQYF. Written as DNA, the CDR3 is TGTGCCAGCAGCTTAGAACTAGCGGGTAATTCCTACGAGCAGTACTTC.

This clonotype came up many times. V is TRBV20-1 and J is TRBJ1-5; 8 bases match TRBD1. There are 15 residues in the CDR3. Losses at the gene ends were 3 bases for V and 0 bases for J; bases not matched to a gene: 4. Germline V CDR1 and CDR2: DFQATT, SNEGSKA (reference sequence). The CDR3 sequence: CSARGTGYSNQPQHF. In nucleotides, the CDR3 is TGCAGTGCTAGGGGGACAGGATATAGCAATCAGCCCCAGCATTTT.

The J gene is TRBJ2-1, the V gene TRBV6-5; D may match TRBD1 or TRBD2 (5 bases each). Germline CDR1 is MNHEY and CDR2 is SVGAGI. The V gene lost 2 bases and the J gene lost 7 bases, with 18 bases spanning the gap. This CDR3 contains 16 residues. CDR3 in DNA: TGTGCCAGCAGTTACGACCCCGGGGCAGGACTGAATGAGCAGTTCTTC. It translates to CASSYDPGAGLNEQFF.

As to this clonotype: One end of the junction does not line up with germline, which may come from a read error. The chain employs TRBV18 and TRBJ2-1; D is undetermined. This CDR3 spans 14 amino acids. Germline V gene sequence: CDR1 KGHSH, CDR2 LQKENI. This CDR3 is CASPPPLPLNEQFF. The CDR3 DNA reads TGTGCCAGCCCACCACCGCTACCGTTAAATGAGCAGTTCTTC.

The genes are TRBV7-2 and TRBJ1-6; D is perhaps TRBD1 (6 bases). The CDR3 has 15 amino acids. CDR1 and CDR2 from the germline V gene are SGHTA and FQGNSA. V lost 0 bases and J 10 bases, leaving 13 bases between the germline ends. The CDR3 is CASSLASGGGSPLHF. CDR3 in DNA: TGTGCCAGCAGCTTAGCATCGGGGGGCGGGTCACCCCTCCACTTT.

The chain carries TRBV6-2 or TRBV6-3 and TRBJ2-7; D uncertain. The CDR3 runs to 13 residues. V dropped 2 bases and J dropped 10 bases, with 15 bases sitting between them. CDR1 and CDR2 from the germline V gene are MNHEY and SVGEGT. The CDR3 DNA reads TGTGCCAGCAGTTACGACCGCAGTTGGGGACAGTACTTC. It is translated as CASSYDRSWGQYF.

The chain employs TRBV7-8 and TRBJ1-1; 10 bases match TRBD1. The germline gives CDR1 SGHVS, CDR2 FQNEAQ. V was pared by 3 bases and J by 1 base, with 2 bases of the junction left unmatched. CDR3 size: 15 residues. CDR3: CASSLGQGTNTEAFF. The CDR3 DNA is TGTGCCAGCAGCTTGGGACAGGGGACGAACACTGAAGCTTTCTTT.

Ten or more counts support this clonotype. J is TRBJ2-3 and V is TRBV5-1; 13 bases align to TRBD2. J lost 13 bases, V lost 4 bases, and 15 bases had no gene match. The CDR3 length is 16 residues. Looked up from germline, CDR1 is SGHRS and CDR2 is YFSETQ. Written as DNA, the CDR3 is TGCGCCAGCAGCAGCCGTGGGACTAGCGGGACGAATACTAAGTATTTT. Its protein is CASSSRGTSGTNTKYF.

This chain uses TRBV20-1 with TRBJ2-7, with 11 nucleotides matching TRBD1. The length of the CDR3 is 15 residues. The J segment lost 1 base and the V segment lost 5 bases, leaving 7 bases of the junction unmatched. Germline loops: CDR1 DFQATT, CDR2 SNEGSKA (reference sequence). Here the CDR3 reads CSASRGTGGSYEQYF. The CDR3 DNA sequence: TGCAGTGCTTCGAGAGGGACAGGGGGTTCCTACGAGCAGTACTTC.

This clonotype was detected only a few times. This sequence may be a read error, since a much larger clone differs from it by one base. The chain combines TRBV27 with TRBJ2-7; D is uncertain. There are 11 residues in the CDR3. The germline CDR1 and CDR2 sequences are MNHEY and SMNVEV (reference sequence). V gave up 4 bases and J gave up 5 bases, with 6 bases separating them. CDR3 DNA sequence: TGTGCCAGCAGTTCGTGGGACGAGCAGTACTTC. It yields the protein CASSSWDEQYF.